The 32 T cell receptor beta chains reported below all come from one sample, sequenced in a study of blood T cell repertoires in COVID-19. The repertoire was sequenced with immunoSEQ multiplex PCR; TCRdb's copy has only in-frame clones and lacks some. The sample records about 29,000 clones, around 89% being singletons. The sample consisted of peripheral blood. All receptors derive from a human donor in a cohort sampled during active COVID-19.

The V call is TRBV7-9, the J call TRBJ2-5; 7 bases are shared with TRBD1. The CDR3 totals 14 residues. Per the germline V gene, CDR1 is SEHNR and CDR2 is FQNEAQ (reference sequence). The J segment lost 0 bases and the V segment lost 3 bases, leaving 1 base of the junction unmatched. In DNA form, the CDR3 reads TGTGCCAGCAGCTTGGGACAGTACCAAGAGACCCAGTACTTC. Amino acid sequence: CASSLGQYQETQYF.

The chain recombines TRBV10-3 with TRBJ2-3, with a tentative D call TRBD1 (5 bases). The germline CDR1 and CDR2 sequences are ENHRY and SYGVKD. The CDR3 totals 14 residues. V dropped 6 bases and J dropped 2 bases, with 12 bases sitting between them. CDR3 in DNA: TGTGCCATCAGGCCACAGGCGAACACAGATACGCAGTATTTT. It is translated as CAIRPQANTDTQYF.

V gene TRBV28 combines with J gene TRBJ2-7; D ambiguous. Germline V CDR1 and CDR2: MDHEN, SYDVKM. This CDR3 is built from 14 residues. The ends were cut back, 6 bases at V and 5 bases at J, with 17 bases in the middle. The CDR3 sequence: CASSPRRLIHEQYF. CDR3 in DNA: TGTGCCAGCAGCCCCCGCAGACTGATCCACGAGCAGTACTTC.

CDR3 nucleotides: TGTGCCAGCAGCTTGCGTATGTACCAAGAGACCCAGTACTTC. Amino acids: CASSLRMYQETQYF. The chain combines TRBV5-4 with TRBJ2-5; the D is unclear. The CDR3 consists of 14 residues. The germline gives CDR1 SGHNT, CDR2 YYREEE (reference sequence). The ends were cut back, 1 base at V and 0 bases at J, with 7 bases in the middle.

The rearrangement links TRBV5-6 to TRBJ2-2, with D possibly matching TRBD2 (6 bases). Trimming took off 4 bases at V and 8 bases at J, with 15 bases between the two ends. The CDR3 runs 14 residues. Germline V gives CDR1 SGHDT, CDR2 YYEEEE. CDR3 bases: TGTGCCAGCAGCGCGACGGGACTGCGAGGGGAGCTGTTTTTT. Amino acid sequence: CASSATGLRGELFF.

This CDR3 is CASSLDELTDTQYF. DNA for the CDR3: TGTGCCAGCAGCTTAGATGAGTTAACAGATACGCAGTATTTT. The rearrangement uses TRBV7-2 and TRBJ2-3; D gene uncertain. This CDR3 is built from 14 residues. CDR1 SGHTA and CDR2 FQGNSA come from the germline V gene. V lost 1 base to trimming and J lost 3 bases, with 8 bases between them.

The chain uses TRBV27 and TRBJ2-3; TRBD2 might be the D (6 bases). Trimming shortened V by 6 bases and J by 0 bases, and 13 bases separated the two germline ends. From germline, CDR1 is MNHEY and CDR2 SMNVEV (reference sequence). This CDR3 spans 15 amino acids. CDR3 DNA sequence: TGTGCCAGCAGGGGACTCGGCTTAAGCACAGATACGCAGTATTTT. Translated, it gives CASRGLGLSTDTQYF.

The chain links TRBV19 to TRBJ1-2; D ambiguous. The CDR3 runs to 12 residues. CDR1 and CDR2 from the germline V gene are LNHDA and SQIVND (reference sequence). V lost 6 bases and J lost 5, with 10 bases in between. The DNA for the CDR3 is TGTGCCAGTAGCACATTCAGTTATGGCTACACCTTC. This translates into CASSTFSYGYTF.

The chain has TRBV3-1 (or the pseudogene TRBV3-2) and TRBJ2-5, with 10 bases that match TRBD1. CDR1 and CDR2 (germline): LGHDT, YNNKEL (reference sequence). Unmatched junction bases numbered 5, after V lost 4 bases and J lost 3 bases. The CDR3 has 15 residues. CDR3 amino acids: CASSLTGTGEETQYF. The DNA for the CDR3 is TGTGCCAGCAGCCTGACTGGGACAGGGGAAGAGACCCAGTACTTC.

The chain employs TRBV27 and TRBJ2-3; 7 nucleotides line up with TRBD2. CDR1 is MNHEY, CDR2 SMNVEV, per germline (reference sequence). The J segment lost 2 bases and the V segment lost 5 bases, leaving 16 bases of the junction unmatched. The CDR3 has 18 amino acids. The chain's CDR3 is CASSPLFTLAETTDTQYF. The CDR3 coding sequence is TGTGCCAGCAGTCCCCTCTTCACCCTAGCGGAGACCACAGATACGCAGTATTTT.

The rearrangement uses TRBV18 and TRBJ1-1; D may be TRBD1 (6 bases). Germline CDR1 reads KGHSH; CDR2 reads LQKENI. The germline V and J ends were trimmed by 3 bases and 4 bases, with 12 bases remaining between them. CDR3 length equals 14 residues. The chain's CDR3 is CASSPGTRGTEAFF. DNA for the CDR3: TGTGCCAGCTCACCTGGGACACGCGGCACTGAAGCTTTCTTT.

The chain recombines TRBV5-1 with TRBJ2-5; 8 bases are shared with TRBD2. CDR3 length equals 16 residues. J gave up 0 bases and V 1 base, and 5 bases lay outside the gene matches. The germline CDR1 and CDR2 sequences are SGHRS and YFSETQ. The CDR3 coding sequence is TGCGCCAGCAGCTTGTTGTCTAGCGGGCACCAAGAGACCCAGTACTTC. As protein: CASSLLSSGHQETQYF. The variable domain in full, with the rest retrieved from reference TRBV5-1 and TRBJ2-5, is KAGVTQTPRYLIKTRGQQVTLSCSPISGHRSVSWYQQTPGQGLQFLFEYFSETQRNKGNFPGRFSGRQFSNSRSEMNVSTLELGDSALYLCASSLLSSGHQETQYFGPGTRLLVL.

CDR3 DNA sequence: TGTGCCAGCAGCCTCCAGGACAGCTACGAGCAGTACTTC. This encodes CASSLQDSYEQYF. J is TRBJ2-7 and V is TRBV7-8, with a tentative D call TRBD1 (6 bases). The CDR3 is 13 amino acids. V was clipped by 5 bases and J by 3 bases, with 11 bases between them. CDR1 SGHVS and CDR2 FQNEAQ come from the germline V gene. The whole variable domain, remainder taken from reference TRBV7-8 and TRBJ2-7, is GAGVSQSPRYKVAKRGQDVALRCDPISGHVSLFWYQQALGQGPEFLTYFQNEAQLDKSGLPSDRFFAERPEGSVSTLKIQRTQQEDSAVYLCASSLQDSYEQYFGPGTRLTVT.

The CDR3 DNA sequence: TGTGCCAGCAGCAACTCATCCCCGGGACAGGGTCGGGTTAGCCAAGAGACCCAGTACTTC. Translating gives CASSNSSPGQGRVSQETQYF. This chain links TRBV27 with TRBJ2-5; 9 positions agree with TRBD1. Unmatched junction bases numbered 21, after V lost 6 bases and J lost 1 base. The CDR3 has 20 amino acids. Germline-derived CDR1 and CDR2 are MNHEY and SMNVEV (reference sequence).

This chain links TRBV5-5 with TRBJ1-5; tentatively, D is TRBD1 (5 bases). The CDR3 length is 14 residues. V lost 0 bases to trimming and J lost 6 bases, with 10 bases between them. Per the germline V gene, CDR1 is SGHKS and CDR2 is YYEKEE (reference sequence). For the CDR3, the DNA is TGTGCCAGCAGCTTGGTTGCGGGGGGTCAGCCCCAGCATTTT. The encoded protein is CASSLVAGGQPQHF.

The V call is TRBV7-6, the J call TRBJ2-2, with D possibly matching TRBD2 (6 bases). The CDR3 sequence is 15 residues long. V was shortened by 6 bases and J by 2 bases, with 13 bases between the two germline ends. The germline gives CDR1 SGHVS, CDR2 FNYEAQ. CDR3 amino acids: CASRPGGTNTGELFF. The CDR3 nucleotides are TGTGCCAGCAGACCTGGGGGGACCAACACCGGGGAGCTGTTTTTT.

CDR3 loop: CASSGTSGVQTSLPPGTQYF. The CDR3 coding sequence is TGTGCCAGCAGTGGGACTAGCGGGGTGCAGACCTCTCTCCCCCCCGGAACCCAGTACTTC. V gene TRBV2 combines with J gene TRBJ2-5; 12 positions match TRBD2. Per germline, CDR1 SNHLY and CDR2 FYNNEI. V was pared by 4 bases and J by 8 bases, with 23 bases of the junction left unmatched. The CDR3 totals 20 residues.

This sequence joins TRBV9 and TRBJ2-2; TRBD1 matches at 11 bases. Germline CDR1 reads SGDLS; CDR2 reads YYNGEE. V was pared by 4 bases and J by 5 bases, with 16 bases of the junction left unmatched. This CDR3 contains 19 residues. The chain's CDR3 is CASSPRLQVGQGGTGELFF. CDR3 bases: TGTGCCAGCAGCCCAAGACTTCAGGTGGGACAGGGGGGAACCGGGGAGCTGTTTTTT. Together with reference TRBV9 and TRBJ2-2, the CDR3 gives the full variable domain: DSGVTQTPKHLITATGQRVTLRCSPRSGDLSVYWYQQSLDQGLQFLIQYYNGEERAKGNILERFSAQQFPDLHSELNLSSLELGDSALYFCASSPRLQVGQGGTGELFFGEGSRLTVL.

This sequence joins TRBV7-3 and TRBJ2-1; D is possibly TRBD1 (5 bases). The CDR3 spans 14 residues. CDR1 and CDR2 (germline): SGHTA, FQGTGA. The ends were cut back, 1 base at V and 5 bases at J, with 9 bases in the middle. In DNA, the CDR3 is TGTGCCAGCAGCTTAATTTCAGGGCACAATGAGCAGTTCTTC. It specifies CASSLISGHNEQFF.

This chain connects TRBV28 to TRBJ1-5; 9 bases match TRBD1. V gave up 3 bases and J gave up 4 bases; unmatched junction bases: 4. Germline lookup yields CDR1 MDHEN and CDR2 SYDVKM. CDR3 size: 15 residues. The CDR3 protein is CASSFPTGGNQPQHF. DNA of the CDR3: TGTGCCAGCAGTTTTCCGACAGGGGGTAATCAGCCCCAGCATTTT.

This chain uses TRBV7-2 with TRBJ1-6; D is perhaps TRBD1 (5 bases). Deletions cut 3 bases from V and 5 bases from J, with 11 bases between. Per germline, CDR1 SGHTA and CDR2 FQGNSA. CDR3 length: 15 residues. The CDR3 spells CASSLGGSNNSPLHF. DNA of the CDR3: TGTGCCAGCAGCTTGGGGGGGTCTAATAATTCACCCCTCCACTTT.

V is TRBV7-2 and J is TRBJ1-3; a weak D match, TRBD1 (5 bases). CDR1 and CDR2 (germline): SGHTA, FQGNSA. V shed 5 bases and J shed 2 bases, with 16 bases lying between them. The CDR3 has 16 amino acids. The CDR3 sequence is CASSPQGLGTGNTIYF. In nucleotides, the CDR3 is TGTGCCAGCAGCCCGCAGGGTCTGGGAACTGGAAACACCATATATTTT.

The chain recombines TRBV19 with TRBJ2-1, with 7 bases lining up with TRBD2. CDR3 length: 14 amino acids. The germline CDR1 and CDR2 sequences are LNHDA and SQIVND (reference sequence). J gave up 4 bases and V 4 bases, and 4 bases lay outside the gene matches. CDR3 nucleotide sequence: TGTGCCAGTAGTAGGGCGGGGGTTTACAATGAGCAGTTCTTC. Its protein is CASSRAGVYNEQFF.

The genes are TRBV7-6 and TRBJ1-6; possibly TRBD1 for D (6 bases). The CDR3 runs 16 residues. V was shortened by 1 base and J by 4 bases, with 11 bases between the two germline ends. Germline CDR1 is SGHVS and CDR2 is FNYEAQ. The CDR3 loop is CASSLVGRGYNSPLHF. The CDR3, as DNA: TGTGCCAGCAGCTTAGTGGGGAGGGGGTATAATTCACCCCTCCACTTT.

The chain uses TRBV12-3 or TRBV12-4 and TRBJ1-2; TRBD1 agrees at 7 bases. The CDR3 consists of 12 residues. Trimming cost V 6 bases and J 7 bases; bases outside gene matches: 5. CDR3 nucleotides: TGTGCCAGCAGCGGGACAGAACGTGGCTACACCTTC. Residues: CASSGTERGYTF.

The J gene is TRBJ2-3, the V gene TRBV7-2, with 9 bases matching TRBD1. The V gene's germline CDR1 is SGHTA and CDR2 FQGNSA. The CDR3 covers 16 residues. V gave up 2 bases and J gave up 3 bases; unmatched junction bases: 6. The CDR3 loop is CASSLTRDRATDTQYF. CDR3 DNA sequence: TGTGCCAGCAGCTTAACCCGGGACAGGGCGACAGATACGCAGTATTTT.

The rearrangement links TRBV6-5 to TRBJ2-1; D not resolved. Trimming cost V 6 bases and J 9 bases, with 9 bases left between them. The CDR3 loop spans 11 amino acids. Germline CDR1 and CDR2: MNHEY and SVGAGI. CDR3 protein: CASSLLGEQFF. CDR3 in DNA: TGTGCCAGCAGCCTCCTCGGTGAGCAGTTCTTC.

This chain joins TRBV7-9 and TRBJ1-2, with D possibly TRBD1 on 6 matching bases. Germline V gene sequence: CDR1 SEHNR, CDR2 FQNEAQ (reference sequence). CDR3 length: 16 amino acids. Trimming removed 8 bases at V and 5 bases at J, with 24 bases between. CDR3 residues: CASRPPGGDLVYGYTF. In nucleotides, the CDR3 is TGTGCCAGCCGACCTCCGGGGGGCGATTTGGTTTATGGCTACACCTTC. The complete variable domain, with remaining parts taken from reference TRBV7-9 and TRBJ1-2, reads DTGVSQNPRHKITKRGQNVTFRCDPISEHNRLYWYRQTLGQGPEFLTYFQNEAQLEKSRLLSDRFSAERPKGSFSTLEIQRTEQGDSAMYLCASRPPGGDLVYGYTFGSGTRLTVV.

V gene TRBV30 combines with J gene TRBJ2-7, with TRBD1 matching over 9 bases. Germline V lookup: CDR1 GTSNPN, CDR2 SVGIG (reference sequence). The CDR3 is made up of 15 amino acids. V shed 0 bases, J shed 4 bases, and the junction held 7 bases outside the gene matches. CDR3 region: CAWSVLGQGSYEQYF. CDR3 sequence (DNA): TGTGCCTGGAGTGTACTAGGACAGGGGTCATACGAGCAGTACTTC.

This sequence joins TRBV12-3 or TRBV12-4 and TRBJ1-2; D is undetermined. The CDR3 is made up of 13 amino acids. V gave up 5 bases and J gave up 6 bases, with 13 bases separating them. DNA for the CDR3: TGTGCCAGCAGTCGCCGGATGGGAGATGGCTACACCTTC. Translation gives CASSRRMGDGYTF.

This chain uses TRBV11-3 with TRBJ2-1; 16 bases agree with TRBD2. With 5 bases clipped from V and 10 bases from J, the junction kept 5 bases outside the gene matches. The CDR3 has 15 amino acids. CDR1 is SGHNT and CDR2 is YENEEA in the germline V gene. As DNA, the CDR3 is TGTGCCAGCAGCACGGGACTAGCGGGGGGGGAGGAGCAGTTCTTC. Translating it yields CASSTGLAGGEEQFF.

The CDR3 DNA sequence: TGTGCCACCAGTGACCCCGGGACTAGCGACTTCGATGAGCAGTTCTTC. It codes for CATSDPGTSDFDEQFF. The chain employs TRBV24-1 and TRBJ2-1; 10 bases are a match to TRBD2. Germline V CDR1 and CDR2: KGHDR, SFDVKD. J was trimmed by 8 bases and V by 4 bases; bases with no gene match: 10. The CDR3 spans 16 residues.